This T cell receptor beta chain was observed in a study of T-cell memory formation after mild COVID-19. From the 5' RACE reads, TCRdb called clonotypes with MiXCR, one entry per CDR3 protein. The data show 280,000 or so distinct CDR3 sequences, approximately 8% seen once. The TCR sequence derives from a young man who had mild COVID-19 (a few samples of this study predate the infection). Cell type and time point are not known. Sequencing used PBMCs or a T cell subset sorted from them (not recorded which).

CDR3 sequence (DNA): TGTGCCAGCAACCCCCTTAAGCAGGGTGCCGGGGAGCAGTTCTTC. Protein: CASNPLKQGAGEQFF. This chain uses TRBV7-9 with TRBJ2-1; possible D gene TRBD1, 5 bases. CDR3 length: 15 residues. Germline lookup yields CDR1 SEHNR and CDR2 FQNEAQ (reference sequence). Trimming took off 7 bases at V and 10 bases at J, with 23 bases between the two ends.